Below are 9 T cell receptor beta chains sequenced from a single sample in a study of T cells in Graves' hyperthyroidism and ophthalmopathy. Researchers took RNA transcripts and amplified the TCR beta CDR3 regions from them. In the first-round RT-PCR of the TCR CDR3, the HTBI primer set was used. From the multiplex PCR reads, TCRdb called clonotypes with MiXCR, one entry per CDR3 protein. The sample consists of over 500,000 distinct CDR3 sequences, roughly 45% of them appearing once. Sequenced input: peripheral blood or thyroid tissue (not recorded which). These receptors were collected from an adult woman with Graves' disease, either hyperthyroidism or ophthalmopathy (not recorded which).

The V call is TRBV20-1, the J call TRBJ2-7, with D possibly matching TRBD1 (6 bases). CDR1 DFQATT and CDR2 SNEGSKA come from the germline V gene (reference sequence). The CDR3 length is 15 residues. Trimming took 2 bases from V and 5 from J, leaving 19 bases between them. CDR3 in DNA: TGCAGTGCTAGAAAGACTACCAGGGGTAACGACGAGCAGTACTTC. Its translation: CSARKTTRGNDEQYF.

This chain uses TRBV9 with TRBJ2-5; 14 bases match TRBD2. The germline CDR1 and CDR2 sequences are SGDLS and YYNGEE. The CDR3 runs to 16 residues. J lost 7 bases, V lost 3 bases, and 8 bases had no gene match. CDR3 DNA sequence: TGTGCCAGCAGCGACCGACTAGCGGGAGGGTCATGGACCCAGTACTTC. Its translation is CASSDRLAGGSWTQYF. Together with reference TRBV9 and TRBJ2-5, the CDR3 gives the full variable domain: DSGVTQTPKHLITATGQRVTLRCSPRSGDLSVYWYQQSLDQGLQFLIQYYNGEERAKGNILERFSAQQFPDLHSELNLSSLELGDSALYFCASSDRLAGGSWTQYFGPGTRLLVL.

This rearrangement joins TRBV19 to TRBJ2-7, with 11 nucleotides matching TRBD2. CDR1 and CDR2 (germline): LNHDA, SQIVND (reference sequence). There are 16 residues in the CDR3. The V and J ends lost 7 bases and 5 bases, in that order; junction bases with no gene match: 13. CDR3 sequence: CASKRKASGGINEQYF. Here the CDR3 DNA reads TGTGCCAGTAAGAGGAAGGCTAGCGGGGGGATAAACGAGCAGTACTTC.

In its sample, this clonotype was seen once. The J gene is TRBJ1-6, the V gene TRBV7-9, with a possible D match to TRBD1 (5 bases). The CDR3 extends over 16 amino acids. With 4 bases removed from V and 6 bases from J, the gap between germline ends came to 16 bases. Per germline, CDR1 SEHNR and CDR2 FQNEAQ (reference sequence). The chain's CDR3 is CASSSDGGSFNSPLHF. CDR3 nucleotide sequence: TGTGCCAGCAGCTCTGACGGGGGTTCGTTTAATTCACCCCTCCACTTT.

The gene calls are TRBV29-1 and TRBJ1-1, with a weak D call TRBD1 (5 bases). Trimming removed 0 bases at V and 4 bases at J, with 18 bases between. Looked up from germline, CDR1 is SQVTM and CDR2 is ANQGSEA. This CDR3 contains 16 residues. CDR3 loop: CSVEDHTGTGGTEAFF. The CDR3 nucleotides are TGCAGCGTTGAAGATCACACCGGGACCGGGGGCACTGAAGCTTTCTTT. Variable domain in full (rest from reference TRBV29-1 and TRBJ1-1): SAVISQKPSRDICQRGTSLTIQCQVDSQVTMMFWYRQQPGQSLTLIATANQGSEATYESGFVIDKFPISRPNLTFSTLTVSNMSPEDSSIYLCSVEDHTGTGGTEAFFGQGTRLTVV.

The V gene is TRBV10-3, the J gene TRBJ1-5, with unresolved D. Germline V lookup: CDR1 ENHRY, CDR2 SYGVKD. The V end lost 6 bases, the J end lost 3 bases, and 6 bases lay between the germline ends. The CDR3 length is 12 residues. The CDR3 nucleotides read TGTGCCATCAGGAGTGACAATCAGCCCCAGCATTTT. It specifies CAIRSDNQPQHF.

The sample holds many counts of this clonotype. This sequence joins TRBV5-1 and TRBJ1-2, with D unresolved. Trimming pared 4 bases from V and 4 bases from J, leaving 14 bases between. The CDR3 loop spans 14 amino acids. The germline gives CDR1 SGHRS, CDR2 YFSETQ. CDR3 in DNA: TGCGCCAGCAGCACGGGCTACCTTGGCTATGGCTACACCTTC. It codes for CASSTGYLGYGYTF.

The chain is built from TRBV10-3 and TRBJ1-2, with D hard to call. Per germline, CDR1 ENHRY and CDR2 SYGVKD. V lost 10 bases, J lost 4 bases, and 22 bases lay in between. The CDR3 has 15 residues. The CDR3 DNA is TGTGCCAGCACCAACCGGCCAGGAGGACCCTATGGCTACACCTTC. Its protein product is CASTNRPGGPYGYTF.

This clonotype came up many times. The CDR3 is CASSPTTGGTGELFF. The CDR3 DNA reads as TGTGCCAGCAGCCCGACGACAGGGGGAACCGGGGAGCTGTTTTTT. The chain employs TRBV7-3 and TRBJ2-2; TRBD1 agrees at 9 bases. Germline V gene data show CDR1 as SGHTA and CDR2 as FQGTGA. The CDR3 extends over 15 amino acids. V gave up 5 bases and J gave up 5 bases; unmatched junction bases: 6.